This T cell receptor (beta chain) was profiled in a study of sequential checkpoint blockade in melanoma. This CDR3 spans 16 amino acids. Between the trimmed V and J ends, which lost 3 bases and 1 base, there was a span of 15 bases. The germline gives CDR1 SGHNT, CDR2 YENEEA. Treatment in this sample: randomized to nivolumab then ipilimumab (arm A) or the reverse (arm B). Repertoires were generated with immunoSEQ multiplex PCR, while TCRdb's copy carries only in-frame clones and drops some. Of approximately 37,000 clones in the sample, 32% were seen once. The chain is built from TRBV11-3 and TRBJ2-5, with D maybe TRBD2 (7 bases). This TCR came from a human donor with melanoma. The specimen comprised tumor tissue (inferred from file names), sampled from a patient given nivolumab and ipilimumab in sequence. The CDR3 coding sequence is TGTGCCAGCAGCTTCCAAGGGGGGGGGATCCAAGAGACCCAGTACTTC. Translating it yields CASSFQGGGIQETQYF.